The rows below give T cell receptor beta chains drawn from one sample of a study of tumor-infiltrating lymphocytes in primary liver carcinoma. Each CDR3 protein is one row after TCRdb ran MiXCR on the multiplex PCR reads. This sample has more than 150,000 distinct CDR3 sequences; about 60% occur once, and the top ten carry about 70%. Sequenced material: peripheral blood. The receptors derive from a man in his forties or fifties with primary liver carcinoma and hepatitis B virus infection. CDR3s include the opening cysteine and the closing phenylalanine or tryptophan. Fields, in order: D gene, V gene, J gene, clone size, CDR3 protein, CDR3 DNA. The D gene is left open where the match is weak. Rows may omit the clone size; those that give it use once, few, many or a size class.

d_call: -
v_call: TRBV11-2
j_call: TRBJ1-2
clone_size: many
cdr3_aa: CASSLDGGVYTF
cdr3_nt: TGTGCCAGCAGCTTAGATGGGGGAGTCTACACCTTC

d_call: TRBD1
v_call: TRBV6-5
j_call: TRBJ1-2
clone_size: few
cdr3_aa: CASRKDRDYGYTF
cdr3_nt: TGTGCCAGCAGGAAGGACAGGGACTATGGCTACACCTTC

d_call: -
v_call: TRBV12-3/TRBV12-4
j_call: TRBJ2-7
clone_size: -
cdr3_aa: CASSLAGSGWAEQYF
cdr3_nt: TGTGCCAGCAGTTTAGCGGGGAGCGGTTGGGCCGAGCAGTACTTC

d_call: -
v_call: TRBV11-3
j_call: TRBJ2-7
clone_size: -
cdr3_aa: CANSLTDGVYEEYF
cdr3_nt: TGTGCCAACAGCTTAACCGACGGAGTCTACGAAGAGTACTTC

d_call: -
v_call: TRBV4-1
j_call: TRBJ2-2
clone_size: -
cdr3_aa: CASTSGKDPGRGELFF
cdr3_nt: TGCGCCAGCACCTCCGGTAAAGACCCCGGTCGTGGGGAGCTGTTTTTT

d_call: -
v_call: TRBV4-1
j_call: TRBJ2-1
clone_size: few
cdr3_aa: CASSQVEGQGNEQFF
cdr3_nt: TGCGCCAGCAGCCAAGTGGAGGGCCAGGGAAATGAGCAGTTCTTC

d_call: TRBD2
v_call: TRBV11-2
j_call: TRBJ2-3
clone_size: -
cdr3_aa: CASSRVSGRITDTQYF
cdr3_nt: TGTGCCAGCAGCCGAGTATCCGGGAGGATCACAGATACGCAGTATTTT

d_call: -
v_call: TRBV28
j_call: TRBJ1-5
clone_size: -
cdr3_aa: CASSFWSQPQHF
cdr3_nt: TGTGCCAGCAGTTTCTGGAGCCAGCCCCAGCATTTT

d_call: -
v_call: TRBV30
j_call: TRBJ2-3
clone_size: -
cdr3_aa: CAWRPLGRERTDTQYF
cdr3_nt: TGTGCCTGGAGGCCTCTGGGGCGGGAACGCACAGATACGCAGTATTTT

d_call: -
v_call: TRBV24-1
j_call: TRBJ2-1
clone_size: -
cdr3_aa: CATSDSTVSEQFF
cdr3_nt: TGTGCCACCAGTGATTCCACCGTATCGGAGCAGTTCTTC

d_call: TRBD1
v_call: TRBV28
j_call: TRBJ2-5
clone_size: -
cdr3_aa: CASRSDRGPETQYF
cdr3_nt: TGTGCCAGCAGATCTGACAGGGGGCCTGAGACCCAGTACTTC

d_call: -
v_call: TRBV11-2
j_call: TRBJ2-7
clone_size: many
cdr3_aa: CASSLAPGLAYEQYF
cdr3_nt: TGTGCCAGCAGCTTAGCGCCGGGGCTGGCCTACGAGCAGTACTTC

d_call: TRBD2
v_call: TRBV29-1
j_call: TRBJ2-7
clone_size: many
cdr3_aa: CSVGGTTSGSHEQYF
cdr3_nt: TGCAGCGTTGGGGGTACCACTAGCGGGAGCCACGAGCAGTACTTC

d_call: TRBD2
v_call: TRBV4-1
j_call: TRBJ2-1
clone_size: -
cdr3_aa: CASSRGTSGGLSYNEQFF
cdr3_nt: TGCGCCAGCAGCCGAGGGACTAGCGGGGGCCTCTCCTACAATGAGCAGTTCTTC

d_call: -
v_call: TRBV11-2
j_call: TRBJ2-1
clone_size: -
cdr3_aa: CSSSLRRSNEQFF
cdr3_nt: TGTTCCAGCAGCTTACGCAGGTCAAATGAGCAGTTCTTC

d_call: -
v_call: TRBV11-2
j_call: TRBJ2-4
clone_size: -
cdr3_aa: CASSLAGSDIQYF
cdr3_nt: TGTGCCAGCAGCTTGGCGGGTTCTGACATTCAGTACTTC

d_call: TRBD2
v_call: TRBV6-6
j_call: TRBJ2-1
clone_size: -
cdr3_aa: CASIESGTYNEQFF
cdr3_nt: TGTGCCAGCATTGAAAGCGGGACTTACAATGAGCAGTTCTTC

d_call: -
v_call: TRBV5-1
j_call: TRBJ1-2
clone_size: -
cdr3_aa: CASSLGEANYGYTF
cdr3_nt: TGCGCCAGTAGCTTAGGCGAAGCTAACTATGGCTACACCTTC

d_call: TRBD2
v_call: TRBV29-1
j_call: TRBJ2-1
clone_size: many
cdr3_aa: CSVRGWGLAGAMENEQFF
cdr3_nt: TGCAGCGTCAGAGGGTGGGGACTAGCGGGAGCCATGGAGAATGAGCAGTTCTTC

d_call: -
v_call: TRBV4-2
j_call: TRBJ1-1
clone_size: -
cdr3_aa: CASTQAWGDTEAFF
cdr3_nt: TGTGCCAGCACCCAAGCTTGGGGGGACACTGAAGCTTTCTTT

d_call: -
v_call: TRBV5-1
j_call: TRBJ2-3
clone_size: -
cdr3_aa: CASQQRPGDTQYF
cdr3_nt: TGCGCCAGTCAACAGCGGCCTGGAGATACGCAGTATTTT

d_call: -
v_call: TRBV11-2
j_call: TRBJ1-5
clone_size: once
cdr3_aa: CASSLWGPSTDTQHF
cdr3_nt: TGTGCTAGCAGCTTGTGGGGGCCTAGCACAGATACGCAGCATTTT

d_call: TRBD2
v_call: TRBV4-1
j_call: TRBJ2-7
clone_size: -
cdr3_aa: CASSRDLSSGGYEQYF
cdr3_nt: TGCGCAAGCAGCCGAGACCTATCTAGCGGGGGCTACGAGCAGTACTTC

d_call: -
v_call: TRBV11-2
j_call: TRBJ2-7
clone_size: many
cdr3_aa: CASSLGGSSSYEQYF
cdr3_nt: TGTGCCAGCAGCTTAGGCGGCAGTAGCTCCTACGAGCAGTACTTC

d_call: -
v_call: TRBV4-1
j_call: TRBJ1-1
clone_size: -
cdr3_aa: CASSHQQGGGTEAFF
cdr3_nt: TGCGCCAGCAGCCACCAACAGGGAGGAGGGACTGAAGCTTTCTTT

d_call: TRBD2
v_call: TRBV5-1
j_call: TRBJ2-2
clone_size: -
cdr3_aa: CASNTGLAGVTGELFF
cdr3_nt: TGCGCCAGCAACACGGGACTAGCGGGAGTCACCGGGGAGCTGTTTTTT

d_call: TRBD2
v_call: TRBV7-9
j_call: TRBJ2-1
clone_size: -
cdr3_aa: CASNPGRAGVWDEQLF
cdr3_nt: TGTGCCAGCAACCCGGGCAGGGCGGGGGTCTGGGATGAGCAGCTCTTC

d_call: -
v_call: TRBV6-1
j_call: TRBJ1-2
clone_size: -
cdr3_aa: CASSEGRGTYTF
cdr3_nt: TGTGCCAGCAGTGAAGGGCGAGGGACCTACACCTTC

d_call: -
v_call: TRBV11-2
j_call: TRBJ2-7
clone_size: -
cdr3_aa: CASNLDGRPYEQYF
cdr3_nt: TGTGCCAGTAACCTAGATGGCAGACCCTACGAGCAGTACTTC

d_call: -
v_call: TRBV10-3
j_call: TRBJ2-7
clone_size: -
cdr3_aa: CAISESTDHDPYEQYF
cdr3_nt: TGTGCCATCAGTGAGTCAACGGACCACGACCCCTACGAGCAGTACTTC

d_call: -
v_call: TRBV10-3
j_call: TRBJ2-7
clone_size: -
cdr3_aa: CAISGAYEQYF
cdr3_nt: TGTGCCATCAGTGGGGCCTACGAGCAGTACTTC